The rows below give T cell receptor beta chains drawn from one sample of a study of T cell responses to AZD1222 COVID-19 vaccine. Clones were sequenced by immunoSEQ multiplex PCR, and TCRdb holds only the in-frame ones, with some missing. This table has about 120,000 clones, about 90% appearing once. The input for sequencing was peripheral blood, taken on day 0 of AZD1222 vaccination. These receptors all come from an adult in good health. The CDR3 runs from the conserved cysteine through the conserved F or W. D genes are given only for firm matches. Clone size appears in some rows only: once, few, many, or a class for an expanded clone.

size	V	D	J	DNA	CDR3
NA	TRBV30	NA	TRBJ1-6	TGTGCCTGGAGTGGGGGCAGGGATAATTCACCCCTCCACTTT	CAWSGGRDNSPLHF
NA	TRBV12-5	TRBD2	TRBJ2-3	TGTGCTAGTGGTGCGGGACTAGCGGATAGTGGGGATACGCAGTATTTT	CASGAGLADSGDTQYF
NA	TRBV7-8	NA	TRBJ1-5	TGTGCCAGCAGACAGGGTAATGGCAATCAGCCCCAGCATTTT	CASRQGNGNQPQHF
NA	TRBV30	NA	TRBJ2-1	TGTGCCTGGAGCTTGACTAGTGATGAGCAGTTCTTC	CAWSLTSDEQFF
NA	TRBV3-1/TRBV3-2	NA	TRBJ2-7	TGTGCCAGCAGCCAGCGGCTCTCCTACGAGCAGTACTTC	CASSQRLSYEQYF
NA	TRBV19	NA	TRBJ2-6	TGTGCCAGTAGTCCCAACTCTGGGGCCAACGTCCTGACTTTC	CASSPNSGANVLTF
NA	TRBV28	NA	TRBJ2-1	TGTGCCAGCAGTTTATTCCCCTATGAGCAGTTCTTC	CASSLFPYEQFF
NA	TRBV2	NA	TRBJ1-1	TGTGCCGGCACTGGACAGATAAACACTGAAGCTTTCTTT	CAGTGQINTEAFF
NA	TRBV4-1	NA	TRBJ1-1	TGCGCCAGCAGCCAACCGACTAGGGGGAGACACACTGAAGCTTTCTTT	CASSQPTRGRHTEAFF
NA	TRBV30	NA	TRBJ1-2	TGTGCCTGGCATAAGTCCGAGGGGAATGGCTACACCTTC	CAWHKSEGNGYTF
NA	TRBV27	NA	TRBJ1-1	TGTGCCAGCAGTTTCCATGGATCTTCTGAAGCTTTCTTT	CASSFHGSSEAFF
once	TRBV15	NA	TRBJ2-3	TGTGCCACCAGCAGAGGAACCACAGATACGCAGTATTTT	CATSRGTTDTQYF
NA	TRBV7-9	NA	TRBJ2-7	TGTGCCAGCAGCTTTGCCATCCTGGAGCAGTACTTC	CASSFAILEQYF
NA	TRBV15	NA	TRBJ2-2	TGTGCCACCAGCAGTCAACCGGGATCCCATACCGGGGAGCTGTTTTTT	CATSSQPGSHTGELFF
NA	TRBV7-9	NA	TRBJ1-1	TGTGCCAGCAGCTTTACTACTGAAGCTTTCTTT	CASSFTTEAFF
NA	TRBV11-2	NA	TRBJ2-2	TGTGCCAGCAGCCCGGCCTTGGAGGGGGAGCTGTTTTTT	CASSPALEGELFF
NA	TRBV5-5	NA	TRBJ1-1	TGTGCCAGCAGCTTGCCGGCCGACAATTACTACACTGAAGCTTTCTTT	CASSLPADNYYTEAFF
NA	TRBV3-1/TRBV3-2	NA	TRBJ2-1	TGTGCCAGCAGCCTAGCCCCTTACAATGAGCAGTTCTTC	CASSLAPYNEQFF
NA	TRBV7-9	TRBD1	TRBJ2-1	TGTGCCAGCAGCTTTAGGACAGGGATTGGCAATGAGCAGTTCTTC	CASSFRTGIGNEQFF
NA	TRBV11-2	TRBD1	TRBJ1-1	TGTGCCAGCAGCTCGCCCGGACAGGGGGACGAAGCTTTCTTT	CASSSPGQGDEAFF
NA	TRBV19	NA	TRBJ1-4	TGTGCCAGTAGTATAACAACTTACAACGAAAAACTGTTTTTT	CASSITTYNEKLFF
once	TRBV7-9	NA	TRBJ2-2	TGTGCCAGCAGCTTAGGTACGGGCACCGGGGAGCTGTTTTTT	CASSLGTGTGELFF
once	TRBV6-2/TRBV6-3	NA	TRBJ2-1	TGTGCCAGCAGTTACAAGGGCCCACCCTACAATGAGCAGTTCTTC	CASSYKGPPYNEQFF
NA	TRBV12-3/TRBV12-4	NA	TRBJ2-7	TGTGCCAGCCTGAGGGGTTACTCCTACGAGCAGTACTTC	CASLRGYSYEQYF
NA	TRBV7-9	TRBD1	TRBJ2-7	TGTGCCAGCAGCTTAGTTTACCGGGACAGGAAAGCCTACGAGCAGTACTTC	CASSLVYRDRKAYEQYF
NA	TRBV11-2	NA	TRBJ2-7	TGTGCCAGCGATTCCCAGGGTTCCTACGAGCAGTACTTC	CASDSQGSYEQYF
NA	TRBV19	NA	TRBJ1-3	TGTGCCAGTAGTATAAGTAGTTGGAGGGGCAGATCTGGAAACACCATATATTTT	CASSISSWRGRSGNTIYF
NA	TRBV9	TRBD1	TRBJ2-7	TGTGCCAGCAGCGCCGGGACAGGGGGCTCCCACGAGCAGTACTTC	CASSAGTGGSHEQYF
NA	TRBV19	NA	TRBJ1-3	TGTGCCAGTAGCCACAAACCCCCGACAAGCTCTGGAAACACCATATATTTT	CASSHKPPTSSGNTIYF
NA	TRBV27	NA	TRBJ2-2	TGTGCCAGCAGTTTGACCAGGGGACCGCTCACCGGGGAGCTGTTTTTT	CASSLTRGPLTGELFF
NA	TRBV7-9	TRBD1	TRBJ1-1	TGTGCCAGCAGCACAGGGGGGGAAGCTTTCTTT	CASSTGGEAFF